This T cell receptor beta chain came from a study of blood T cell repertoires in COVID-19. The table came from immunoSEQ multiplex PCR; TCRdb's copy has only in-frame clones and leaves some out. The sample consists of approximately 200,000 clones, around 80% of them appearing once. The V gene's germline CDR1 is ENHRY and CDR2 SYGVKD. Trimming took 3 bases from V and 8 from J, leaving 11 bases between them. CDR3 size: 13 residues. A single count supports this clone. The clonotype comes from a human donor with acute or convalescent COVID-19. The donor label of this sample is uncertain. This sequence joins TRBV10-3 and TRBJ2-1; TRBD2 is a possible D gene (6 bases). Sequencing input: peripheral blood. CDR3 sequence: CAISDGRGDEQFF. CDR3 DNA: TGTGCCATCAGTGACGGGAGAGGGGATGAGCAGTTCTTC.